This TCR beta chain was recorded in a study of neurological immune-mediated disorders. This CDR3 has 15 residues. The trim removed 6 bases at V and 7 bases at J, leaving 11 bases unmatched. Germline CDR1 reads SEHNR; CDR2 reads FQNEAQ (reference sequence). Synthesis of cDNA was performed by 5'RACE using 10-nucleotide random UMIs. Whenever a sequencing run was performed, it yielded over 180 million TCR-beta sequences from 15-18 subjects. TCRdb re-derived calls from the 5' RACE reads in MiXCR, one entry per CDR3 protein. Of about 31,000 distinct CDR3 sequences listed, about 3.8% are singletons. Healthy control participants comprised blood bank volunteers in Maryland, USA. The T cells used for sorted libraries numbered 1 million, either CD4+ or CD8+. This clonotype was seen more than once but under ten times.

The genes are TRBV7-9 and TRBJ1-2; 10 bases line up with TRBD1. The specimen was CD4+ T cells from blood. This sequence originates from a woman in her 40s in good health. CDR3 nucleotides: TGTGCCAGCAGATCCCCCGTAGGACAGGGGGGTGGCTACACCTTC. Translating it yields CASRSPVGQGGGYTF.